The 13 T cell receptor beta chains below all came from one sample that was sequenced in a study of high-grade serous ovarian cancer treatment subgroups. Tumor tissue was taken before any definitive surgery or chemotherapy was given. Profiled with immunoSEQ multiplex PCR; TCRdb holds only in-frame clones, not every one. The sample carries about 5,700 clones, less than 70% recorded once. The sequenced sample was tumor tissue. These receptors were taken from a human donor with high-grade serous ovarian cancer.

V gene TRBV19 combines with J gene TRBJ1-3; no clear D gene. Trimming removed 11 bases from V and 0 bases from J, with 11 bases in between. This CDR3 contains 13 residues. Germline lookup yields CDR1 LNHDA and CDR2 SQIVND (reference sequence). CDR3 in amino acids: CAATANSGNTIYF. The CDR3 DNA reads as TGTGCCGCAACAGCTAACTCTGGAAACACCATATATTTT.

The J gene is TRBJ1-2, the V gene TRBV6-5, with no clear D. The length of the CDR3 is 11 residues. Trimming cost V 10 bases and J 2 bases, with 8 bases left between them. Germline V lookup: CDR1 MNHEY, CDR2 SVGAGI. CDR3 residues: CAIGANYGYTF. The CDR3 DNA is TGTGCCATCGGAGCCAACTATGGCTACACCTTC.

In its sample, this clone was seen a few times. The chain combines TRBV4-3 with TRBJ1-1, with D tentatively TRBD1 (6 bases). Looked up from germline, CDR1 is LGHNA and CDR2 is YSLEER. The V gene lost 2 bases and the J gene lost 5 bases, with 12 bases spanning the gap. The CDR3 runs 14 residues. Here the CDR3 reads CASSQIEGGTEAFF. CDR3 DNA: TGCGCCAGCAGCCAAATTGAGGGGGGAACTGAAGCTTTCTTT.

The chain is built from TRBV28 and TRBJ1-2; D might be TRBD1 (5 bases). Trimming removed 5 bases at V and 1 base at J, with 17 bases between. The CDR3 runs 16 residues. Germline CDR1 is MDHEN and CDR2 is SYDVKM. The CDR3 DNA reads TGTGCCAGCAGTGGGGCAGAGCGCTCCCTTAACTATGGCTACACCTTC. It specifies CASSGAERSLNYGYTF.

The chain employs TRBV7-9 and TRBJ1-4, with a weak D call TRBD1 (5 bases). In germline, CDR1 is SEHNR, CDR2 FQNEAQ (reference sequence). The V and J ends lost 1 base and 4 bases respectively, with 16 bases between them. The CDR3 is 17 residues long. The CDR3 nucleotides are TGTGCCAGCAGCTTAGGCCATCGACTTGGGGGTAATGAAAAACTGTTTTTT. Its translation: CASSLGHRLGGNEKLFF. The full variable domain, completed using reference TRBV7-9 and TRBJ1-4, is DTGVSQNPRHKITKRGQNVTFRCDPISEHNRLYWYRQTLGQGPEFLTYFQNEAQLEKSRLLSDRFSAERPKGSFSTLEIQRTEQGDSAMYLCASSLGHRLGGNEKLFFGSGTQLSVL.

The CDR3 DNA reads TGTGCCAGCAGCAAGGAGGGGAAATGGGAGACCCAGTACTTC. This translates into CASSKEGKWETQYF. This sequence joins TRBV6-6 and TRBJ2-5, with a weak D call TRBD2 (6 bases). Deletions cut 6 bases from V and 5 bases from J, with 16 bases between. The CDR3 runs to 14 residues. Germline values: CDR1 MNHNY, CDR2 SVGAGI (reference sequence).

This rearrangement joins TRBV6-1 to TRBJ1-1, with no clear D. Germline assignment: CDR1 MNHNS and CDR2 SASEGT. The CDR3 is 14 amino acids. Trimming removed 7 bases from V and 2 bases from J, with 14 bases in between. CDR3 sequence reads: CASTPVGRNTEAFF. CDR3 coding DNA: TGTGCCAGCACTCCGGTGGGGAGAAACACTGAAGCTTTCTTT.

The chain uses TRBV7-2 and TRBJ2-5, with D perhaps being TRBD1 or TRBD2 (5 bases each). Trimming shortened V by 10 bases and J by 4 bases, and 13 bases separated the two germline ends. This CDR3 has 12 residues. Germline V gene data show CDR1 as SGHTA and CDR2 as FQGNSA. The CDR3 reads CATRGASETQYF. CDR3 coding DNA: TGTGCCACCCGAGGGGCATCAGAGACCCAGTACTTC.

V and J are TRBV7-9 and TRBJ2-1; perhaps TRBD2 as D (5 bases). The CDR3 runs to 11 residues. Trimming removed 4 bases from V and 10 bases from J, with 8 bases in between. In germline, CDR1 is SEHNR, CDR2 FQNEAQ (reference sequence). The CDR3 DNA reads as TGTGCCAGCAGCTCATTAGCGGAGCAGTTCTTC. Protein product: CASSSLAEQFF.

V gene TRBV19 combines with J gene TRBJ1-2; no definite D call. Deletions cut 5 bases from V and 4 bases from J, with 8 bases between. The CDR3 sequence is 12 residues long. Germline V gene lookup returns CDR1 LNHDA and CDR2 SQIVND (reference sequence). DNA of the CDR3: TGTGCCAGTAGTCTGAGGAGCTATGGCTACACCTTC. Translated, it gives CASSLRSYGYTF.

This clone appeared a single time. V usage is TRBV7-2 and J usage is TRBJ2-4; possibly TRBD1 or TRBD2 for D (5 bases each). V lost 4 bases to trimming and J lost 0 bases, with 16 bases between them. There are 17 residues in the CDR3. Looked up from germline, CDR1 is SGHTA and CDR2 is FQGNSA. The CDR3 nucleotides are TGTGCCAGCAGCTCCCTGACAACGGGGACAGCCAAAAACATTCAGTACTTC. Translation gives CASSSLTTGTAKNIQYF.

The rearrangement joins TRBV19 to TRBJ1-1; the D is unclear. This CDR3 is built from 13 residues. V was cut by 2 bases and J by 0 bases, with 4 bases left in between. The V gene's germline CDR1 is LNHDA and CDR2 SQIVND (reference sequence). The DNA of the CDR3 is TGTGCCAGTAGTATATCGCTGAACACTGAAGCTTTCTTT. Translation: CASSISLNTEAFF.

This clone was recorded once. The chain combines TRBV6-5 with TRBJ1-4; maybe TRBD1 (5 bases). V lost 6 bases, J lost 5 bases, and 16 bases lay in between. Germline CDR1 is MNHEY and CDR2 is SVGAGI. This CDR3 contains 15 residues. The CDR3 region has the DNA TGTGCCAGCAGGGCCCCCGGGGGGGTCAATGAAAAACTGTTTTTT. It yields the protein CASRAPGGVNEKLFF.